The 21 T cell receptor beta chains below were found in one sample sequenced in a study of human T cells and chemical hapten exposure. Time point specified: patch test 2, 6 weeks after DPC sensitization. Treatment indicated: therapeutic diphenylcyclopropenone sensitization with weekly scalp DPC. TCRdb reprocessed the RACE reads with MiXCR, giving one entry per CDR3 protein. Here the sample spans about 100,000 distinct CDR3 sequences, 11% being singletons. The sequences come from whole blood, collected in connection with sensitization to the hapten diphenylcyclopropenone (DPC). The source of these receptors is a woman between 40 and 55 years old with alopecia areata. Some clones in this sample may be carry-over from other donors' samples.

This clonotype was detected many times. The chain is built from TRBV18 and TRBJ2-7, with D possibly being TRBD1 (6 bases). CDR3 length: 14 residues. Germline V CDR1 and CDR2: KGHSH, LQKENI. The germline V and J ends were trimmed by 3 bases and 0 bases, with 9 bases remaining between them. CDR3 region: CASSPGTNSYEQYF. CDR3 nucleotides: TGTGCCAGCTCACCCGGGACAAACTCCTACGAGCAGTACTTC.

In its sample, this clonotype was seen many times. This chain links TRBV3-2 with TRBJ1-5; TRBD1 is the table's D call, not checked against the DNA. TRBV3-2 is tagged as a pseudogene. CDR3 length: 12 residues. The CDR3 coding sequence is TGTGCCAGCAGCCCCGAGTTGGGGGGGCAGCATTTT. It codes for CASSPELGGQHF.

In its sample, this clonotype was seen a few times. V gene TRBV18 combines with J gene TRBJ2-1, with 7 positions matching TRBD1. The CDR3 contains 16 residues. Germline V lookup: CDR1 KGHSH, CDR2 LQKENI. After removal of 0 bases from V and 5 bases from J, the junction contained 7 bases not matched to a gene. The CDR3 sequence: CASSPPGRDSNNEQFF. In DNA, the CDR3 is TGTGCCAGCTCACCACCTGGCCGGGACAGCAACAATGAGCAGTTCTTC.

This clonotype turned up a few times. J is TRBJ2-7 and V is TRBV12-3 or TRBV12-4; 9 positions match TRBD1. Trimming cost V 6 bases and J 3 bases; bases outside gene matches: 6. The CDR3 length is 14 residues. CDR3 protein: CASRPGQGIYEQYF. The CDR3 bases are TGTGCCAGCAGACCTGGACAGGGGATCTACGAGCAGTACTTC.

The J gene is TRBJ1-1, the V gene TRBV29-1; D gene uncertain. The CDR3 has 8 residues. The V gene lost 3 bases and the J gene lost 12 bases, with 5 bases spanning the gap. Germline CDR1 SQVTM, CDR2 ANQGSEA. DNA for the CDR3: TGCAGCGTTGACTTATCTTTCTTT. This translates into CSVDLSFF. The full variable domain, its missing parts supplied by reference TRBV29-1 and TRBJ1-1, is SAVISQKPSRDICQRGTSLTIQCQVDSQVTMMFWYRQQPGQSLTLIATANQGSEATYESGFVIDKFPISRPNLTFSTLTVSNMSPEDSSIYLCSVDLSFFGQGTRLTVV.

This clonotype was seen a handful of times. The chain recombines TRBV4-2 with TRBJ1-4, with D possibly matching TRBD1 (6 bases). CDR1 and CDR2 from the germline V gene are LGHNA and YNFKEQ. The CDR3 spans 18 residues. V lost 4 bases, J lost 4 bases, and 22 bases lay in between. For the CDR3, the DNA is TGTGCCAGCAGCCGACGTTCGACCCTAGGACAGAGTAATGAAAAACTGTTTTTT. Amino acids: CASSRRSTLGQSNEKLFF.

This clonotype was seen many times. The J gene is TRBJ2-5, the V gene TRBV20-1, with 7 bases aligning to TRBD1. Germline trimming cut 1 base from V and 2 bases from J; bases unmatched to any gene: 25. The CDR3 runs to 21 residues. Germline V gene sequence: CDR1 DFQATT, CDR2 SNEGSKA (reference sequence). The CDR3 DNA is TGCAGTGCTAGAGGCGCGCATAGGACAGGTACAGCCCGGGACGATCAAGAGACCCAGTACTTC. It yields the protein CSARGAHRTGTARDDQETQYF.

The chain combines TRBV9 with TRBJ1-4; TRBD1 is a possible D gene (6 bases). The ends were cut back, 4 bases at V and 3 bases at J, with 13 bases in the middle. The germline CDR1 and CDR2 sequences are SGDLS and YYNGEE. This CDR3 spans 15 amino acids. The chain's CDR3 is CASSRLQGPNEKLFF. The CDR3 bases are TGTGCCAGCAGCCGATTACAGGGTCCTAATGAAAAACTGTTTTTT.

The CDR3 protein is CASSLGAGTGVLGEQFF. For the CDR3, the DNA is TGTGCCAGCAGCTTAGGGGCCGGGACAGGGGTATTGGGTGAGCAGTTCTTC. This rearrangement joins TRBV7-6 to TRBJ2-1; TRBD1 aligns across 10 bases. Germline-derived CDR1 and CDR2 are SGHVS and FNYEAQ. Germline trimming cut 1 base from V and 9 bases from J; bases unmatched to any gene: 12. The CDR3 spans 17 residues. Full variable domain (remainder filled in from reference TRBV7-6 and TRBJ2-1): GAGVSQSPRYKVTKRGQDVALRCDPISGHVSLYWYRQALGQGPEFLTYFNYEAQQDKSGLPNDRFSAERPEGSISTLTIQRTEQRDSAMYRCASSLGAGTGVLGEQFFGPGTRLTVL.

This clonotype was picked up many times. This chain uses TRBV6-5 with TRBJ2-1; 12 bases line up with TRBD2. Germline CDR1 MNHEY, CDR2 SVGAGI. CDR3 size: 15 residues. V gave up 5 bases and J gave up 10 bases; unmatched junction bases: 9. CDR3 amino acids: CASSGLGLAGREQFF. Written as DNA, the CDR3 is TGTGCCAGCAGTGGACTCGGACTAGCGGGAAGGGAGCAGTTCTTC.

V usage is TRBV12-3 or TRBV12-4 and J usage is TRBJ1-4; D is perhaps TRBD1 (6 bases). Trimming took off 7 bases at V and 4 bases at J, with 13 bases between the two ends. This CDR3 is built from 14 residues. The CDR3 reads CASNLRGHNEKLFF. CDR3 bases: TGTGCCAGCAACCTCAGGGGTCATAATGAAAAACTGTTTTTT.

This clonotype was counted ten times or more. This chain connects TRBV6-2 or TRBV6-3 to TRBJ2-1; 10 nucleotides align to TRBD2. The trim removed 5 bases at V and 5 bases at J, leaving 3 bases unmatched. This CDR3 is 14 amino acids long. Germline V gene lookup returns CDR1 MNHEY and CDR2 SVGEGT. CDR3 coding DNA: TGTGCCAGCAGTCGGACTAGCGGTAACAATGAGCAGTTCTTC. It is translated as CASSRTSGNNEQFF.

V and J are TRBV20-1 and TRBJ2-1; 9 nucleotides line up with TRBD2. Germline V gives CDR1 DFQATT, CDR2 SNEGSKA (reference sequence). The ends lost 3 bases at V and 9 bases at J; junction bases unmatched: 12. The CDR3 is made up of 15 amino acids. CDR3 sequence reads: CSASVLASGTGEQFF. The CDR3 nucleotides are TGCAGTGCTAGTGTGCTCGCTAGCGGGACGGGTGAGCAGTTCTTC.

This clonotype was observed a few times. CDR3 sequence: CASRPQGAYEQYF. The CDR3 DNA reads TGTGCCAGTAGGCCGCAGGGGGCCTACGAGCAGTACTTC. V and J are TRBV19 and TRBJ2-7; TRBD1 matches at 7 bases. Losses at the gene ends were 6 bases for V and 2 bases for J; bases not matched to a gene: 4. Germline V gene data show CDR1 as LNHDA and CDR2 as SQIVND (reference sequence). This CDR3 has 13 residues. The complete variable domain, with remaining parts taken from reference TRBV19 and TRBJ2-7, reads DGGITQSPKYLFRKEGQNVTLSCEQNLNHDAMYWYRQDPGQGLRLIYYSQIVNDFQKGDIAEGYSVSREKKESFPLTVTSAQKNPTAFYLCASRPQGAYEQYFGPGTRLTVT.

This clonotype turned up a few times. CDR3 residues: CASSPPPGTGPYNEQFF. In nucleotides, the CDR3 is TGTGCCAGCAGTCCCCCCCCCGGGACAGGGCCCTACAATGAGCAGTTCTTC. The chain joins TRBV28 to TRBJ2-1; 9 bases are shared with TRBD1. CDR3 length: 17 amino acids. Germline CDR1 is MDHEN and CDR2 is SYDVKM. The junction had 10 bases not matched to a gene; V was cut back by 5 bases and J by 2 bases.

Worth noting for this clonotype: A junction end diverges from the germline sequence, so it may reflect a read error. This chain links TRBV18 with TRBJ1-5, with 9 bases lining up with TRBD1. Germline CDR1 and CDR2: KGHSH and LQKENI. CDR3 size: 14 residues. The CDR3 DNA sequence: TGTGTCAGCCACCGGGACAGGGATAATCAGCCCCAGCATTTT. As protein: CVSHRDRDNQPQHF.

This clonotype was found many times. This chain connects TRBV10-1 to TRBJ1-1; unclear D gene. This CDR3 contains 12 residues. Germline loops: CDR1 WNHNN, CDR2 SYGVQD (reference sequence). V was cut by 2 bases and J by 4 bases, with 5 bases left in between. In nucleotides, the CDR3 is TGCGCCAGCAGTGAGGGGGTCACTGAAGCTTTCTTT. Its protein product is CASSEGVTEAFF.

The CDR3 sequence: CASSLQGGQVNEQYF. The DNA for the CDR3 is TGTGCCAGCAGTCTCCAGGGGGGTCAGGTAAACGAGCAGTACTTC. The chain employs TRBV6-5 and TRBJ2-7, with D perhaps TRBD1 (7 bases). The CDR3 has 15 amino acids. V gave up 5 bases and J gave up 5 bases, with 19 bases separating them. Germline CDR1 is MNHEY and CDR2 is SVGAGI.

This clonotype has at least ten counts. The rearrangement links TRBV30 to TRBJ2-5; 11 bases match TRBD1. The CDR3 runs to 13 residues. V dropped 5 bases and J dropped 6; count of bases not matched to a gene: 5. Looked up from germline, CDR1 is GTSNPN and CDR2 is SVGIG (reference sequence). CDR3 loop: CAWGQGAGKTQYF. The CDR3 DNA sequence: TGTGCCTGGGGACAGGGGGCCGGGAAGACCCAGTACTTC. Full variable domain (missing parts from reference TRBV30 and TRBJ2-5): SQTIHQWPATLVQPVGSPLSLECTVEGTSNPNLYWYRQAAGRGLQLLFYSVGIGQISSEVPQNLSASRPQDRQFILSSKKLLLSDSGFYLCAWGQGAGKTQYFGPGTRLLVL.

The rearrangement links TRBV6-6 to TRBJ2-1; D is perhaps TRBD1 (8 bases). Between the trimmed V and J ends, which lost 6 bases and 1 base, there was a span of 19 bases. The CDR3 is made up of 17 amino acids. Germline CDR1 reads MNHNY; CDR2 reads SVGAGI (reference sequence). The CDR3 here is CASRPLHRGGSYNEQFF. CDR3 in DNA: TGTGCCAGCAGGCCCCTTCACAGGGGGGGGTCCTACAATGAGCAGTTCTTC.

This clonotype has ten or more counts. The genes are TRBV6-2 or TRBV6-3 and TRBJ1-1; D is perhaps TRBD1 (5 bases). Trimming removed 2 bases from V and 11 bases from J, with 18 bases in between. Germline V gives CDR1 MNHEY, CDR2 SVGEGT. The CDR3 covers 14 residues. CDR3 residues: CASSYGTLGSSAFF. DNA of the CDR3: TGTGCCAGCAGTTACGGGACCCTTGGTTCCTCGGCTTTCTTT.